This TCR beta chain was captured by sequencing in a study of cytomegalovirus exposure and HLA in healthy donors. This CDR3 is 14 amino acids long. Germline loops: CDR1 MNHEY, CDR2 SVGAGI. The trim removed 5 bases at V and 7 bases at J, leaving 8 bases unmatched. 13 Jbeta primers and 60 Vbeta primers were used for the PCR. This table comes from immunoSEQ multiplex PCR, and its TCRdb copy is limited to in-frame clones, with some not included. Its clone listing holds fewer than 150,000 clones. The clonotype was recovered from a middle-aged man in good health and CMV-seronegative. The sample was PBMCs. The genes are TRBV6-5 and TRBJ2-7; TRBD1 aligns across 10 bases. CDR3 amino acids: CASSTRTGGKEQYF. In nucleotides, the CDR3 is TGTGCCAGCAGTACCCGGACAGGGGGTAAAGAGCAGTACTTC.